The 5 T cell receptor beta chains given below trace back to one sample, sequenced in a study of blood T cell repertoires in COVID-19. TCRdb keeps only in-frame clones here, not all; method: immunoSEQ multiplex PCR. The sample holds under 200,000 clones; around 86% are singletons and the top ten take 20% to 25%. Sequenced input: PBMCs or T cells enriched from blood (not recorded which). The origin of the receptors is a woman between 35 and 50 years old in a cohort exposed to, infected with or recovered from COVID-19 (not recorded which).

This clone was counted a single time. The chain is built from TRBV4-2 and TRBJ2-5, with D maybe TRBD2 (6 bases). CDR3 length equals 16 residues. Germline V lookup: CDR1 LGHNA, CDR2 YNFKEQ. Trimming removed 1 base at V and 3 bases at J, with 15 bases between. The CDR3 loop reads CASSQGARGAKETQYF. CDR3 in DNA: TGTGCCAGCAGCCAAGGGGCCCGCGGGGCAAAAGAGACCCAGTACTTC.

This sequence joins TRBV5-6 and TRBJ1-2, with 9 bases aligning to TRBD1. The CDR3 contains 18 residues. Germline CDR1 SGHDT, CDR2 YYEEEE. V was pared by 0 bases and J by 0 bases, with 9 bases of the junction left unmatched. The CDR3 nucleotides are TGTGCCAGCAGCTTGGCAAACAGGGGGCAAACCTCTAACTATGGCTACACCTTC. Its protein is CASSLANRGQTSNYGYTF.

The J gene is TRBJ2-5, the V gene TRBV4-1; TRBD2 matches at 11 bases. Germline V gene lookup returns CDR1 MGHRA and CDR2 YSYEKL. The V segment lost 1 base and the J segment 5 bases; nucleotides outside the gene matches: 9. The CDR3 runs 17 residues. The CDR3 nucleotides read TGCGCCAGCAGCCAAGTTCTCCTAGCGGGGGGCCGTGAGACCCAGTACTTC. It codes for CASSQVLLAGGRETQYF.

The chain has TRBV10-3 and TRBJ1-5; a weak D match, TRBD1 (5 bases). The CDR3 extends over 18 amino acids. CDR1 and CDR2 from the germline V gene are ENHRY and SYGVKD. With 0 bases removed from V and 4 bases from J, the gap between germline ends came to 19 bases. CDR3 loop: CAISESSWGGRINQPQHF. CDR3 sequence (DNA): TGTGCCATCAGTGAGTCGTCCTGGGGGGGACGGATAAATCAGCCCCAGCATTTT.

The chain employs TRBV15 and TRBJ1-4; possible D gene TRBD1, 5 bases. The CDR3 is 14 amino acids. V gave up 7 bases and J gave up 13 bases, with 22 bases separating them. Germline V gene lookup returns CDR1 LNHNV and CDR2 YYDKDF (reference sequence). In nucleotides, the CDR3 is TGTGCCACCACGGCCGGGACCCCAGCGGGTGGACTGTTTTTT. It encodes CATTAGTPAGGLFF.